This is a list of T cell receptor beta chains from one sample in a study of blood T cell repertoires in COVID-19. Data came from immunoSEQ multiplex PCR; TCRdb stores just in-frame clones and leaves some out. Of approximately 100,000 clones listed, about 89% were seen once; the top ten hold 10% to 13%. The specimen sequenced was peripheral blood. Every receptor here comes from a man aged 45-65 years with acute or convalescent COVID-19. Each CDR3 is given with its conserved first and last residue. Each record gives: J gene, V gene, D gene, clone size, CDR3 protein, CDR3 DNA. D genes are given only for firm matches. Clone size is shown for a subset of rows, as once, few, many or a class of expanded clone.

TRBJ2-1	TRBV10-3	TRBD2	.	CAISEPEPGLAGAVINEQFF	TGTGCCATCAGTGAGCCAGAGCCGGGACTAGCGGGAGCGGTTATCAATGAGCAGTTCTTC
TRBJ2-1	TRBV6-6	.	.	CASSPNNEQFF	TGTGCCAGCAGCCCCAACAATGAGCAGTTCTTC
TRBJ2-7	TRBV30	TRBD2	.	CAWRKLAGSYEQYF	TGTGCCTGGAGAAAACTAGCGGGAAGCTACGAGCAGTACTTC
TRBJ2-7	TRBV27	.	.	CASSLKGPAGYEQYF	TGTGCCAGCAGTTTAAAAGGTCCAGCGGGCTACGAGCAGTACTTC
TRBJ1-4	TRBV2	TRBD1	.	CASRWTGRTEKLFF	TGTGCCAGCAGATGGACAGGGCGTACCGAAAAACTGTTTTTT
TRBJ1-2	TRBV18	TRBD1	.	CASSPPLAGGPYGYTF	TGTGCCAGCTCACCGCCGCTGGCAGGGGGCCCCTATGGCTACACCTTC
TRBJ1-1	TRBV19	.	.	CASKVRDDDMNTEAFF	TGTGCCAGTAAAGTGCGGGACGACGATATGAACACTGAAGCTTTCTTT
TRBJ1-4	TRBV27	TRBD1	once	CASSFGGQGISEKLFF	TGTGCCAGCAGTTTCGGAGGACAGGGTATTTCTGAAAAACTGTTTTTT
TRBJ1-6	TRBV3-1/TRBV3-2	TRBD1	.	CASSVTGVLGSPLHF	TGTGCCAGCAGCGTAACAGGGGTATTGGGCTCACCCCTCCACTTT
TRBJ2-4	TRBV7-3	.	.	CASSLEEVKNIQYF	TGTGCCAGCAGCTTAGAGGAAGTGAAAAACATTCAGTACTTC
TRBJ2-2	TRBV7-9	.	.	CASSISGGRDVVGELFF	TGTGCCAGCAGCATAAGCGGCGGAAGAGACGTAGTCGGGGAGCTGTTTTTT
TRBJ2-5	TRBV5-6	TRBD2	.	CASSGGLAGYQETQYF	TGTGCCAGCAGCGGGGGACTAGCGGGATACCAAGAGACCCAGTACTTC
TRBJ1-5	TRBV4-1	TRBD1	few	CASSQVGNRGVYRNQPQHF	TGCGCCAGCAGCCAAGTGGGAAACAGGGGGGTATATCGTAATCAGCCCCAGCATTTT
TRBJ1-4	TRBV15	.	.	CATSSPGHPATLNEKLFF	TGTGCCACCAGCAGCCCGGGACACCCGGCCACCTTAAATGAAAAACTGTTTTTT
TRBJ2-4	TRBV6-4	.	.	CASMGGGELAKNIQYF	TGTGCCAGCATGGGAGGAGGGGAATTAGCCAAAAACATTCAGTACTTC
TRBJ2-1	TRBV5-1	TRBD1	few	CASSSGGQGAREQFF	TGCGCCAGCAGCTCCGGAGGACAGGGGGCGAGGGAGCAGTTCTTC
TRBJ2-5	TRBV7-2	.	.	CASSLGGGTETQYF	TGTGCCAGCAGCTTAGGTGGGGGCACGGAGACCCAGTACTTC
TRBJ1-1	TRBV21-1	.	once	CASSMDRADRSDTEAFF	TGTGCCAGCAGCATGGACAGGGCGGATAGGTCGGACACTGAAGCTTTCTTT
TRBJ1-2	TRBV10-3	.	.	CATGNRGDYGYTF	TGTGCCACCGGGAACCGGGGAGACTATGGCTACACCTTC
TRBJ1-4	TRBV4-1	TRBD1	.	CASSQVGTGIGEKLFF	TGCGCCAGCAGCCAAGTCGGGACAGGGATAGGCGAAAAACTGTTTTTT
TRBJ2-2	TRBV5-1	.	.	CASSLAGPNTGELFF	TGCGCCAGCAGCTTAGCGGGTCCTAACACCGGGGAGCTGTTTTTT
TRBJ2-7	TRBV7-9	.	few	CASSLWAGKVIFERYF	TGTGCCAGCAGCCTCTGGGCGGGAAAGGTAATATTCGAGAGGTACTTC
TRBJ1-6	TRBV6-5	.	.	CASRPDRPNSPLHF	TGTGCCAGCAGACCAGACAGGCCGAATTCACCCCTCCACTTT
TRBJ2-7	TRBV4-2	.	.	CASSQGLGYEQYF	TGTGCCAGCAGCCAAGGACTAGGCTACGAGCAGTACTTC
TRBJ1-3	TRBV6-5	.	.	CASSYSSAVSGNTIYF	TGTGCCAGCAGTTACTCGAGCGCCGTCTCTGGAAACACCATATATTTT
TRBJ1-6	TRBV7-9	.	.	CASSLGQLNSPLHF	TGTGCCAGCAGCCTGGGCCAGCTTAATTCACCCCTCCACTTT
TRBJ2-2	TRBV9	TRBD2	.	CASSATTSGSTGELFF	TGTGCCAGCAGCGCGACAACTAGCGGATCCACCGGGGAGCTGTTTTTT
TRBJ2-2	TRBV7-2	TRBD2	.	CASSRRLRSGGSSTGELFF	TGTGCCAGCAGCCGTCGGTTGCGTAGCGGGGGGTCGAGCACCGGGGAGCTGTTTTTT
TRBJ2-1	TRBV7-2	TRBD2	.	CASSLVFGTSGKGEQFF	TGTGCCAGCAGCTTGGTGTTCGGGACTAGCGGGAAGGGTGAGCAGTTCTTC
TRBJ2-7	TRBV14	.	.	CASSQPGLSAGYEQYF	TGTGCCAGCAGCCAACCTGGTTTGTCAGCGGGCTACGAGCAGTACTTC
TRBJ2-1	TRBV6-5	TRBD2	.	CAYPGLLNNEQFF	TGTGCTTACCCGGGACTACTAAACAATGAGCAGTTCTTC
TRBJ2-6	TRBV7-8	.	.	CASPRGISGANVLTF	TGTGCCAGCCCAAGGGGGATAAGTGGGGCCAACGTCCTGACTTTC
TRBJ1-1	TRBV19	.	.	CASTSGRAFAEAFF	.
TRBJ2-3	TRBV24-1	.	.	CATSDSGLSTDTQYF	TGTGCCACCAGTGATAGCGGGCTCAGCACAGATACGCAGTATTTT
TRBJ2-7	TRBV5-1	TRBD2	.	CASSFGLAGAEQYF	TGCGCCAGCAGCTTTGGGCTAGCGGGAGCCGAGCAGTACTTC